The 31 T cell receptor beta chains listed next were all sequenced from one sample in a study of T cell responses to AZD1222 COVID-19 vaccine. Here immunoSEQ multiplex PCR was the method, and the copy in TCRdb shows in-frame clones only, minus some. The sample includes about 150,000 clones, 88% of them seen just once. Here the sequenced sample was peripheral blood, taken on day 0 of AZD1222 vaccination. These receptors all come from an adult in good health.

The rearrangement links TRBV20-1 to TRBJ2-2; D possibly corresponds to TRBD1 (6 bases). CDR1 is DFQATT, CDR2 SNEGSKA, per germline (reference sequence). Trimming took 3 bases from V and 2 from J, leaving 10 bases between them. This CDR3 is built from 14 residues. The CDR3: CSASQGLNTGELFF. DNA of the CDR3: TGCAGTGCTAGTCAGGGGTTAAACACCGGGGAGCTGTTTTTT.

The chain has TRBV15 and TRBJ1-2, with a possible D match to TRBD1 (6 bases). CDR1 LNHNV and CDR2 YYDKDF come from the germline V gene (reference sequence). This CDR3 contains 15 residues. The ends were cut back, 4 bases at V and 8 bases at J, with 20 bases in the middle. The CDR3 spells CATSTGGVGVGGYTF. CDR3 nucleotides: TGTGCCACCAGCACTGGGGGCGTTGGGGTCGGGGGCTACACCTTC.

The chain combines TRBV5-1 with TRBJ2-7; D perhaps matches TRBD2 (6 bases). CDR1 is SGHRS, CDR2 YFSETQ, per germline. The CDR3 has 16 amino acids. Trimming left V 4 bases short and J 2 bases short, with 19 bases between. CDR3 nucleotides: TGCGCCAGCAGCCTGGAGGGCGGGCGAGGGGCCTACGAGCAGTACTTC. Protein: CASSLEGGRGAYEQYF.

The chain combines TRBV5-4 with TRBJ1-6; D gene uncertain. CDR1 and CDR2 from the germline V gene are SGHNT and YYREEE (reference sequence). The V gene lost 7 bases and the J gene lost 6 bases, with 17 bases spanning the gap. The CDR3 covers 15 residues. CDR3 bases: TGTGCCAGCTCCCCCTCCGGGGTCCTTAATTCACCCCTCCACTTT. Translated: CASSPSGVLNSPLHF.

The rearrangement joins TRBV6-1 to TRBJ1-2; possibly TRBD1 for D (5 bases). The CDR3 consists of 15 residues. Germline CDR1 is MNHNS and CDR2 is SASEGT. V shed 2 bases and J shed 4 bases, with 14 bases lying between them. CDR3 loop: CASSELLKGPYGYTF. CDR3 nucleotide sequence: TGTGCCAGCAGTGAACTTCTTAAGGGACCCTATGGCTACACCTTC.

This CDR3 is CASSPDGPNTGELFF. DNA for the CDR3: TGCGCCAGCAGCCCCGACGGACCGAACACCGGGGAGCTGTTTTTT. The chain is built from TRBV5-1 and TRBJ2-2; D gene uncertain. The V gene's germline CDR1 is SGHRS and CDR2 YFSETQ. V was clipped by 4 bases and J by 0 bases, with 10 bases between them. This CDR3 is built from 15 residues.

The V call is TRBV2, the J call TRBJ1-2; the D gene is possibly TRBD1 (6 bases). The length of the CDR3 is 11 residues. V lost 3 bases and J lost 9, with 8 bases in between. Germline V lookup: CDR1 SNHLY, CDR2 FYNNEI. The CDR3 DNA is TGTGCCAGCAGTGAGGACAGCCGCTACACCTTC. This gives the protein CASSEDSRYTF.

The V and J genes are TRBV18 and TRBJ2-7; 8 nucleotides match TRBD2. Per the germline V gene, CDR1 is KGHSH and CDR2 is LQKENI. The CDR3 runs to 14 residues. V shed 3 bases and J 1 base; nucleotides not matched to a gene: 2. The CDR3 sequence is CASSPRGGSYEQYF. The CDR3 DNA follows: TGTGCCAGCTCACCCCGGGGGGGTTCCTACGAGCAGTACTTC.

J is TRBJ2-7 and V is TRBV5-1, with 8 bases that match TRBD1. Trimming took 3 bases from V and 3 from J; bases not matched to a gene: 5. Germline lookup yields CDR1 SGHRS and CDR2 YFSETQ. CDR3 length equals 14 residues. The CDR3 bases are TGCGCCAGCAGCTCGACAGGGGCGATCTACGAGCAGTACTTC. As protein: CASSSTGAIYEQYF.

V usage is TRBV12-3 or TRBV12-4 and J usage is TRBJ2-2; the match to TRBD1 covers 8 bases. This CDR3 is 13 amino acids long. The V segment lost 6 bases and the J segment 7 bases; nucleotides outside the gene matches: 4. The CDR3 loop reads CASSHRGNGELFF. Written as DNA, the CDR3 is TGTGCCAGCAGCCACAGGGGGAACGGGGAGCTGTTTTTT.

This clone was counted once. The chain carries TRBV2 and TRBJ2-5, with a weak D call TRBD1 (5 bases). Germline V gene sequence: CDR1 SNHLY, CDR2 FYNNEI. Trimming left V 7 bases short and J 5 bases short, with 14 bases between. CDR3 size: 13 residues. The CDR3 nucleotides are TGTGCCAGCAACTCTAACTACAGGGAGACCCAGTACTTC. Encoded protein: CASNSNYRETQYF. Supplemented by reference TRBV2 and TRBJ2-5, the full variable domain reads EPEVTQTPSHQVTQMGQEVILRCVPISNHLYFYWYRQILGQKVEFLVSFYNNEISEKSEIFDDQFSVERPDGSNFTLKIRSTKLEDSAMYFCASNSNYRETQYFGPGTRLLVL.

CDR3 in amino acids: CASSFGEGPAYEQYF. CDR3 coding DNA: TGTGCCAGCAGCTTCGGGGAGGGGCCAGCCTACGAGCAGTACTTC. The rearrangement joins TRBV11-2 to TRBJ2-7, with TRBD2 identical over 7 bases. This CDR3 comprises 15 residues. Germline V gives CDR1 SGHAT, CDR2 FQNNGV. J lost 2 bases, V lost 3 bases, and 7 bases had no gene match.

This clone occurred once. This chain uses TRBV14 with TRBJ1-3, with D perhaps matching TRBD1 (6 bases). From germline, CDR1 is SGHDN and CDR2 FVKESK. The CDR3 has 13 amino acids. V was clipped by 8 bases and J by 4 bases, with 12 bases between them. The CDR3 nucleotides read TGTGCCAGCGCCGCCGGGGGCGGAAACACCATATATTTT. Protein: CASAAGGGNTIYF.

About this clone: Different DNA sequences within this sample yield the same CDR3. The chain recombines TRBV6-5 with TRBJ1-5, with unresolved D. The CDR3 is made up of 13 amino acids. The V and J ends lost 6 bases and 0 bases respectively, with 6 bases between them. The germline gives CDR1 MNHEY, CDR2 SVGAGI. The chain's CDR3 is CASRVNSNQPQHF. The CDR3, as DNA: TGTGCCAGCAGGGTGAATAGCAATCAGCCCCAGCATTTT.

In its sample, this clone was seen a few times. The chain uses TRBV14 and TRBJ2-1; the D gene could be TRBD1 or TRBD2 (5 bases each). The germline V gene encodes CDR1 SGHDN and CDR2 FVKESK. V was pared by 3 bases and J by 4 bases, with 13 bases between. CDR3 length: 15 amino acids. The CDR3 region has the DNA TGTGCCAGCAGCCAGCCCGGGACGAGTTACAATGAGCAGTTCTTC. Protein product: CASSQPGTSYNEQFF. The full variable domain, completed using reference TRBV14 and TRBJ2-1, is EAGVTQFPSHSVIEKGQTVTLRCDPISGHDNLYWYRRVMGKEIKFLLHFVKESKQDESGMPNNRFLAERTGGTYSTLKVQPAELEDSGVYFCASSQPGTSYNEQFFGPGTRLTVL.

There are many counts of this clone. The CDR3 nucleotides read TGTGCCAGCAGTTACACAGGGACCCCCTTCCATTTT. Translation: CASSYTGTPFHF. This rearrangement joins TRBV6-2 or TRBV6-3 to TRBJ1-5; perhaps TRBD1 as D (6 bases). Trimming removed 2 bases at V and 16 bases at J, with 15 bases between. Germline loops: CDR1 MNHEY, CDR2 SVGEGT. The CDR3 is made up of 12 amino acids.

The chain combines TRBV10-3 with TRBJ1-1, with a possible D match to TRBD1 (6 bases). Trimming left V 3 bases short and J 0 bases short, with 11 bases between. The CDR3 totals 15 residues. CDR1 is ENHRY, CDR2 SYGVKD, per germline. The CDR3 DNA follows: TGTGCCATCAGTGACGGGGGCTCTATGAACACTGAAGCTTTCTTT. As protein: CAISDGGSMNTEAFF.

This chain uses TRBV7-2 with TRBJ1-1; 8 nucleotides agree with TRBD1. The J segment lost 2 bases and the V segment lost 5 bases, leaving 7 bases of the junction unmatched. The CDR3 spans 15 residues. Germline assignment: CDR1 SGHTA and CDR2 FQGNSA. CDR3 coding DNA: TGTGCCAGCAGCCGCGCCGGGACAGGTAACACTGAAGCTTTCTTT. Encoded protein: CASSRAGTGNTEAFF.

The chain employs TRBV5-1 and TRBJ2-3; TRBD1 is a possible D gene (5 bases). The CDR3 loop spans 14 amino acids. The germline CDR1 and CDR2 sequences are SGHRS and YFSETQ. V was clipped by 5 bases and J by 0 bases, with 10 bases between them. The CDR3 loop is CASRDTKSTDTQYF. The DNA of the CDR3 is TGCGCCAGCAGGGACACCAAAAGCACAGATACGCAGTATTTT. Based on the CDR3 plus reference TRBV5-1 and TRBJ2-3, the full variable domain is KAGVTQTPRYLIKTRGQQVTLSCSPISGHRSVSWYQQTPGQGLQFLFEYFSETQRNKGNFPGRFSGRQFSNSRSEMNVSTLELGDSALYLCASRDTKSTDTQYFGPGTRLTVL.

To note about this clone: Other DNA sequences in the same sample also yield this CDR3. The genes are TRBV18 and TRBJ2-2; 8 bases align to TRBD1. Germline values: CDR1 KGHSH, CDR2 LQKENI. The CDR3 is 16 amino acids. Losses at the gene ends were 0 bases for V and 3 bases for J; bases not matched to a gene: 3. CDR3 in DNA: TGTGCCAGCTCACCACCGACAGGGGTGGACACCGGGGAGCTGTTTTTT. This encodes CASSPPTGVDTGELFF. The complete variable domain, with remaining parts taken from reference TRBV18 and TRBJ2-2, reads NAGVMQNPRHLVRRRGQEARLRCSPMKGHSHVYWYRQLPEEGLKFMVYLQKENIIDESGMPKERFSAEFPKEGPSILRIQQVVRGDSAAYFCASSPPTGVDTGELFFGEGSRLTVL.

The rearrangement links TRBV19 to TRBJ1-2; TRBD1 might be the D (5 bases). This CDR3 is 13 amino acids long. The V end lost 11 bases, the J end lost 9 bases, and 22 bases lay between the germline ends. Germline assignment: CDR1 LNHDA and CDR2 SQIVND (reference sequence). The CDR3 protein is CASSVGYRGSYTF. As DNA, the CDR3 is TGTGCCTCCTCGGTGGGGTACCGGGGGAGCTACACCTTC.

The chain combines TRBV9 with TRBJ1-2, with a tentative D call TRBD1 (5 bases). The CDR3 contains 14 residues. V lost 4 bases to trimming and J lost 3 bases, with 13 bases between them. CDR1 SGDLS and CDR2 YYNGEE come from the germline V gene. For the CDR3, the DNA is TGTGCCAGCAGCCCCTGGGCGGGGGACTATGGCTACACCTTC. It is translated as CASSPWAGDYGYTF.

The rearrangement joins TRBV7-2 to TRBJ2-1; tentative D call: TRBD2 (5 bases). Germline CDR1 is SGHTA and CDR2 is FQGNSA. The CDR3 consists of 15 residues. V dropped 5 bases and J dropped 5 bases, with 16 bases sitting between them. The CDR3 coding sequence is TGTGCCAGCAGCCCGGTGAGGGTTAGTAACAATGAGCAGTTCTTC. Its protein product is CASSPVRVSNNEQFF. Together with reference TRBV7-2 and TRBJ2-1, the CDR3 gives the full variable domain: GAGVSQSPSNKVTEKGKDVELRCDPISGHTALYWYRQSLGQGLEFLIYFQGNSAPDKSGLPSDRFSAERTGGSVSTLTIQRTQQEDSAVYLCASSPVRVSNNEQFFGPGTRLTVL.

This clone has just a few counts. This chain joins TRBV5-4 and TRBJ1-5, with a weak D call TRBD1 (5 bases). The CDR3 runs to 16 residues. Germline V lookup: CDR1 SGHNT, CDR2 YYREEE (reference sequence). Trimming took 0 bases from V and 0 from J, leaving 10 bases between them. This CDR3 reads CASSLGGGFSNQPQHF. In DNA, the CDR3 is TGTGCCAGCAGCTTGGGGGGCGGGTTTAGCAATCAGCCCCAGCATTTT.

The rearrangement uses TRBV6-6 and TRBJ1-2; D is possibly TRBD1 (5 bases). The germline V gene has CDR1 MNHNY and CDR2 SVGAGI (reference sequence). The CDR3 spans 12 residues. V lost 3 bases and J 10 bases, leaving 12 bases between the germline ends. The CDR3 nucleotides read TGTGCCAGCAGTTATGGGGGAAACGACTACACCTTC. Translating it yields CASSYGGNDYTF.

This clone came up once. The V and J genes are TRBV5-1 and TRBJ2-3, with TRBD2 as a possible D gene (5 bases). This CDR3 has 14 amino acids. V was pared by 6 bases and J by 6 bases, with 17 bases between. Germline V gene data show CDR1 as SGHRS and CDR2 as YFSETQ. The DNA of the CDR3 is TGCGCCAGCAACCGGGCCGGGGTGGGCGATACGCAGTATTTT. As protein: CASNRAGVGDTQYF.

The V call is TRBV9, the J call TRBJ2-2; 9 positions agree with TRBD2. The germline V gene encodes CDR1 SGDLS and CDR2 YYNGEE. The CDR3 runs to 16 residues. V lost 4 bases and J lost 1; bases outside the gene matches: 5. CDR3 protein: CASSPSGVENTGELFF. The CDR3 bases are TGTGCCAGCAGCCCTAGCGGGGTTGAGAACACCGGGGAGCTGTTTTTT.

This sequence joins TRBV6-6 and TRBJ1-2; maybe TRBD1 (5 bases). CDR1 is MNHNY, CDR2 SVGAGI, per germline (reference sequence). This CDR3 region has 14 residues. Trimming stripped 6 bases from V and 4 bases from J, with 15 bases between. CDR3 region: CASRRLQGLYGYTF. The CDR3 DNA is TGTGCCAGCAGACGCCTCCAGGGTCTCTATGGCTACACCTTC.

V and J are TRBV18 and TRBJ1-2; weak D call: TRBD1 (5 bases). Germline values: CDR1 KGHSH, CDR2 LQKENI. Deletions cut 2 bases from V and 8 bases from J, with 9 bases between. This CDR3 contains 12 residues. CDR3 residues: CASSPRTPGYTF. The CDR3 nucleotides are TGTGCCAGCTCACCAAGGACACCGGGCTACACCTTC.

This rearrangement joins TRBV5-1 to TRBJ1-4; possibly TRBD1 for D (6 bases). V dropped 0 bases and J dropped 6 bases, with 18 bases sitting between them. The CDR3 is 17 residues long. Germline V gene data show CDR1 as SGHRS and CDR2 as YFSETQ. CDR3 bases: TGCGCCAGCAGCTTGGCCGGTGGGAGGACAGACGATGAAAAACTGTTTTTT. This translates into CASSLAGGRTDDEKLFF. Based on the CDR3 plus reference TRBV5-1 and TRBJ1-4, the full variable domain is KAGVTQTPRYLIKTRGQQVTLSCSPISGHRSVSWYQQTPGQGLQFLFEYFSETQRNKGNFPGRFSGRQFSNSRSEMNVSTLELGDSALYLCASSLAGGRTDDEKLFFGSGTQLSVL.

The chain links TRBV19 to TRBJ1-5; 10 bases match TRBD1. J was trimmed by 6 bases and V by 5 bases; bases with no gene match: 7. The CDR3 has 15 amino acids. Germline-derived CDR1 and CDR2 are LNHDA and SQIVND (reference sequence). CDR3 residues: CASSSDRGSVQPQHF. The CDR3 DNA sequence: TGTGCCAGTAGTTCGGACAGGGGGTCAGTTCAGCCCCAGCATTTT.